The 29 T cell receptor beta chains presented below share a single source sample, sequenced in a study of shared clonotypes between healthy human individuals. Naive CD8 cells comprised CD45RO-negative, CCR7-positively selected cells, excluding terminally differentiated effector memory CD45RA+ cells. Data came from immunoSEQ multiplex PCR; TCRdb stores just in-frame clones and leaves some out. The table shows around 2,100,000 clones, with roughly 95% occurring only once. The sequencing sample was made of naive CD8+ T cells sorted from blood. All receptors derive from a man in his late teens or twenties in good health.

This chain joins TRBV7-9 and TRBJ1-2, with D tentatively TRBD1 (5 bases). Germline V lookup: CDR1 SEHNR, CDR2 FQNEAQ (reference sequence). V lost 4 bases, J lost 4 bases, and 10 bases lay in between. The CDR3 is made up of 13 amino acids. The CDR3 bases are TGTGCCAGCAGCTCCGGGACCGTCTATGGCTACACCTTC. It specifies CASSSGTVYGYTF.

The chain has TRBV6-5 and TRBJ2-5; TRBD2 aligns across 7 bases. Germline values: CDR1 MNHEY, CDR2 SVGAGI. The CDR3 has 15 residues. J lost 2 bases, V lost 6 bases, and 9 bases had no gene match. The CDR3 spells CASRVGGDFQETQYF. CDR3 nucleotide sequence: TGTGCCAGCAGAGTTGGGGGGGACTTTCAAGAGACCCAGTACTTC.

The genes are TRBV25-1 and TRBJ2-7, with 7 bases lining up with TRBD1. Trimming at V came to 9 bases and at J to 5 bases, leaving 7 bases not matched to a gene. Germline V CDR1 and CDR2: MGHDK, SYGVNS. The CDR3 totals 12 residues. The CDR3 DNA reads as TGTGCCAGTACAGGGGCCGGCCACGAGCAGTACTTC. As protein: CASTGAGHEQYF.

V gene TRBV9 combines with J gene TRBJ1-4; 8 bases line up with TRBD1. CDR3 length: 16 amino acids. The ends lost 0 bases at V and 7 bases at J; junction bases unmatched: 8. Germline V lookup: CDR1 SGDLS, CDR2 YYNGEE. CDR3 bases: TGTGCCAGCAGCGTAGGGTACGGACAGGGTGTTGAAAAACTGTTTTTT. Protein product: CASSVGYGQGVEKLFF.

Details on this clone: At the DNA level, this CDR3 is encoded by other sequences in the same sample as well. The V gene is TRBV28, the J gene TRBJ1-2; 8 positions match TRBD1. The V gene end was trimmed by 5 bases and the J gene end by 4 bases; junction bases not matched to a gene: 6. The germline CDR1 and CDR2 sequences are MDHEN and SYDVKM. The CDR3 length is 14 residues. CDR3 residues: CASSLPDRAYGYTF. CDR3 coding DNA: TGTGCCAGCAGTCTCCCGGACAGGGCCTATGGCTACACCTTC.

The rearrangement joins TRBV5-5 to TRBJ2-7, with unresolved D. CDR3 size: 13 residues. Germline loops: CDR1 SGHKS, CDR2 YYEKEE (reference sequence). V dropped 4 bases and J dropped 3 bases, with 11 bases sitting between them. The CDR3 sequence: CASSPGPDYEQYF. CDR3 sequence (DNA): TGTGCCAGCAGCCCGGGCCCAGACTACGAGCAGTACTTC.

The rearrangement joins TRBV13 to TRBJ2-1; 11 bases match TRBD2. The germline gives CDR1 PRHDT, CDR2 FYEKMQ (reference sequence). V lost 6 bases to trimming and J lost 8 bases; unmatched junction nucleotides: 6. The CDR3 totals 14 residues. CDR3 sequence reads: CASRVLAGGHEQFF. The CDR3 DNA reads TGTGCCAGCAGGGTTCTAGCGGGGGGTCATGAGCAGTTCTTC. The full variable domain, with the rest looked up from reference TRBV13 and TRBJ2-1, is AAGVIQSPRHLIKEKRETATLKCYPIPRHDTVYWYQQGPGQDPQFLISFYEKMQSDKGSIPDRFSAQQFSDYHSELNMSSLELGDSALYFCASRVLAGGHEQFFGPGTRLTVL.

The chain is built from TRBV28 and TRBJ1-1; 8 nucleotides line up with TRBD1. CDR1 and CDR2 from the germline V gene are MDHEN and SYDVKM. With 4 bases clipped from V and 4 bases from J, the junction kept 8 bases outside the gene matches. The CDR3 totals 15 residues. The CDR3 DNA reads TGTGCCAGCAGTTACCTTACGACAGGGGCCACTGAAGCTTTCTTT. Translation gives CASSYLTTGATEAFF.

J is TRBJ2-1 and V is TRBV2; TRBD2 aligns across 11 bases. The V gene end was trimmed by 9 bases and the J gene end by 4 bases; junction bases not matched to a gene: 2. Germline V gene data show CDR1 as SNHLY and CDR2 as FYNNEI. The CDR3 has 13 amino acids. The CDR3 coding sequence is TGTGCCAGGGGACTAGCGGAATACAATGAGCAGTTCTTC. Translated: CARGLAEYNEQFF.

In its sample, this clone was seen once. This same CDR3 is encoded by further DNA sequences in the sample. The CDR3 reads CASSPEGGYEQYF. CDR3 nucleotide sequence: TGTGCCAGCAGCCCCGAGGGCGGGTACGAGCAGTACTTC. The V gene is TRBV9, the J gene TRBJ2-7; D might be TRBD2 (5 bases). Germline CDR1 reads SGDLS; CDR2 reads YYNGEE. Trimming cost V 4 bases and J 4 bases, with 12 bases left between them. CDR3 length: 13 amino acids.

The V call is TRBV29-1, the J call TRBJ2-2; D is unresolved. Trimming pared 4 bases from V and 4 bases from J, leaving 7 bases between. The germline gives CDR1 SQVTM, CDR2 ANQGSEA. The CDR3 totals 12 residues. This chain's CDR3 is CSVADTTGELFF. The CDR3 DNA is TGCAGCGTTGCGGATACCACCGGGGAGCTGTTTTTT.

The J gene is TRBJ1-5, the V gene TRBV27, with unresolved D. V lost 8 bases and J 2 bases, leaving 1 base between the germline ends. The CDR3 loop spans 10 amino acids. Per the germline V gene, CDR1 is MNHEY and CDR2 is SMNVEV (reference sequence). CDR3 sequence (DNA): TGTGCCAGCGGCAATCAGCCCCAGCATTTT. Translation: CASGNQPQHF.

The V gene is TRBV6-5, the J gene TRBJ2-3, with a possible D match to TRBD2 (5 bases). The V gene's germline CDR1 is MNHEY and CDR2 SVGAGI. The V end was cut by 2 bases, the J end by 0 bases, with 9 bases between. The CDR3 loop spans 15 amino acids. The CDR3 nucleotides are TGTGCCAGCAGTTACGGGAGTACTAGCACAGATACGCAGTATTTT. Protein sequence: CASSYGSTSTDTQYF.

The chain recombines TRBV4-1 with TRBJ2-7; D not certain. The CDR3 covers 16 residues. Trimming took off 0 bases at V and 2 bases at J, with 14 bases between the two ends. Looked up from germline, CDR1 is MGHRA and CDR2 is YSYEKL. The CDR3 loop reads CASSQDLVGKTYEQYF. The CDR3 nucleotides read TGCGCCAGCAGCCAAGATCTGGTAGGAAAGACCTACGAGCAGTACTTC.

This clone was observed a single time. The chain recombines TRBV27 with TRBJ2-7, with 13 bases lining up with TRBD2. The CDR3 consists of 17 residues. V dropped 5 bases and J dropped 5; count of bases not matched to a gene: 12. The V gene's germline CDR1 is MNHEY and CDR2 SMNVEV (reference sequence). CDR3 protein: CASSASGTSGIGDEQYF. The CDR3 DNA is TGTGCCAGCAGTGCATCCGGGACTAGCGGGATAGGCGACGAGCAGTACTTC.

This chain connects TRBV9 to TRBJ2-1; the D gene is possibly TRBD2 (5 bases). The CDR3 length is 12 residues. Germline CDR1 and CDR2: SGDLS and YYNGEE. The V gene lost 3 bases and the J gene lost 10 bases, with 11 bases spanning the gap. The CDR3 reads CASSASGSEQFF. In DNA, the CDR3 is TGTGCCAGCAGCGCCAGCGGCTCCGAGCAGTTCTTC.

This clone came up once. The rearrangement joins TRBV19 to TRBJ2-7, with D unresolved. Trimming took 3 bases from V and 2 from J, leaving 11 bases between them. The length of the CDR3 is 14 residues. Germline CDR1 LNHDA, CDR2 SQIVND (reference sequence). CDR3 sequence reads: CASSMKHPTYEQYF. The CDR3 DNA reads as TGTGCCAGTAGTATGAAACACCCTACCTACGAGCAGTACTTC.

V gene TRBV5-1 combines with J gene TRBJ1-1, with D maybe TRBD1 (6 bases). Germline CDR1 SGHRS, CDR2 YFSETQ. V gave up 4 bases and J gave up 3 bases, with 16 bases separating them. The CDR3 length is 15 residues. The CDR3 nucleotides are TGCGCCAGCAGCAACCCACAGGGTGGGGACACTGAAGCTTTCTTT. It codes for CASSNPQGGDTEAFF.

This chain uses TRBV5-6 with TRBJ1-3, with a possible D match to TRBD1 (5 bases). The germline V gene has CDR1 SGHDT and CDR2 YYEEEE. The CDR3 runs 14 residues. The V gene lost 3 bases and the J gene lost 0 bases, with 7 bases spanning the gap. The CDR3 sequence is CASSSGVSGNTIYF. The CDR3 nucleotides are TGTGCCAGCAGCTCGGGGGTCTCTGGAAACACCATATATTTT.

V usage is TRBV14 and J usage is TRBJ2-7; D perhaps matches TRBD1 (6 bases). Between the trimmed V and J ends, which lost 2 bases and 4 bases, there was a span of 9 bases. CDR3 length equals 13 residues. Germline CDR1 SGHDN, CDR2 FVKESK. DNA for the CDR3: TGTGCCAGCAGCCAATATCAGGGGTACGAGCAGTACTTC. Residues: CASSQYQGYEQYF.

Notes on this clone: The same CDR3 also results from other DNA sequences found in this sample. This sequence joins TRBV5-4 and TRBJ2-3; TRBD2 matches 12 bases. This CDR3 spans 17 amino acids. V lost 4 bases to trimming and J lost 0 bases; unmatched junction nucleotides: 6. The germline CDR1 and CDR2 sequences are SGHNT and YYREEE (reference sequence). The CDR3 is CASSLGLAGTSTDTQYF. CDR3 nucleotides: TGTGCCAGCAGCCTTGGACTAGCGGGGACAAGCACAGATACGCAGTATTTT.

The chain employs TRBV27 and TRBJ1-5, with 8 bases lining up with TRBD1. Germline V gives CDR1 MNHEY, CDR2 SMNVEV (reference sequence). J was trimmed by 2 bases and V by 8 bases; bases with no gene match: 5. The CDR3 is 14 residues long. In DNA form, the CDR3 reads TGTGCCAGCCAGAAGGGACAGGGCAATCAGCCCCAGCATTTT. As protein: CASQKGQGNQPQHF.

A note on this clone: This sample also contains other DNA sequences that code for the same CDR3. The CDR3 loop reads CASSLDGGYEQYF. CDR3 nucleotide sequence: TGTGCCAGCAGCTTGGACGGGGGATACGAGCAGTACTTC. The rearrangement links TRBV11-2 to TRBJ2-7; D perhaps matches TRBD2 (6 bases). CDR1 and CDR2 from the germline V gene are SGHAT and FQNNGV. This CDR3 spans 13 amino acids. Trimming took 3 bases from V and 4 from J, leaving 10 bases between them.

This chain connects TRBV6-5 to TRBJ2-3, with D possibly matching TRBD2 (6 bases). Germline lookup yields CDR1 MNHEY and CDR2 SVGAGI. This CDR3 spans 16 amino acids. V lost 0 bases and J lost 5, with 15 bases in between. The DNA for the CDR3 is TGTGCCAGCAGTTACTCGTTCGGGAGTCCGGGAGATACGCAGTATTTT. Amino acid sequence: CASSYSFGSPGDTQYF.

The chain carries TRBV7-9 and TRBJ2-7, with D tentatively TRBD1 or TRBD2 (6 bases each). Germline CDR1 and CDR2: SEHNR and FQNEAQ (reference sequence). There are 14 residues in the CDR3. V lost 1 base to trimming and J lost 6 bases, with 13 bases between them. As DNA, the CDR3 is TGTGCCAGCAGCTTAGAAATGGGGGGCCGCGAGCAGTACTTC. Translated: CASSLEMGGREQYF.

The V gene is TRBV4-1, the J gene TRBJ2-5; D is possibly TRBD1 (6 bases). Per the germline V gene, CDR1 is MGHRA and CDR2 is YSYEKL. The CDR3 runs 14 residues. Deletions cut 0 bases from V and 5 bases from J, with 10 bases between. As DNA, the CDR3 is TGCGCCAGCAGCCAAGATAGGACAGCCGAGACCCAGTACTTC. It yields the protein CASSQDRTAETQYF.

This clone appeared once. V is TRBV29-1 and J is TRBJ1-2, with D possibly matching TRBD1 (6 bases). The CDR3 covers 13 residues. Germline V gene data show CDR1 as SQVTM and CDR2 as ANQGSEA. The germline V and J ends were trimmed by 3 bases and 8 bases, with 16 bases remaining between them. The CDR3 DNA reads TGCAGCGTTGAGAAACAGGGAACTAGGGGCTACACCTTC. Its translation is CSVEKQGTRGYTF.

This chain connects TRBV5-1 to TRBJ2-3, with TRBD1 identical over 10 bases. Germline CDR1 and CDR2: SGHRS and YFSETQ. The length of the CDR3 is 14 residues. The V gene end was trimmed by 1 base and the J gene end by 6 bases; junction bases not matched to a gene: 2. CDR3 residues: CASSLMGQGDTQYF. In DNA, the CDR3 is TGCGCCAGCAGCTTGATGGGACAGGGGGATACGCAGTATTTT.

The CDR3 sequence: CASRGPYGYTF. The CDR3 coding sequence is TGTGCCAGCAGGGGACCTTATGGCTACACCTTC. V gene TRBV6-5 combines with J gene TRBJ1-2, with D tentatively TRBD1 (5 bases). V dropped 6 bases and J dropped 5 bases, with 7 bases sitting between them. This CDR3 contains 11 residues. CDR1 is MNHEY, CDR2 SVGAGI, per germline.